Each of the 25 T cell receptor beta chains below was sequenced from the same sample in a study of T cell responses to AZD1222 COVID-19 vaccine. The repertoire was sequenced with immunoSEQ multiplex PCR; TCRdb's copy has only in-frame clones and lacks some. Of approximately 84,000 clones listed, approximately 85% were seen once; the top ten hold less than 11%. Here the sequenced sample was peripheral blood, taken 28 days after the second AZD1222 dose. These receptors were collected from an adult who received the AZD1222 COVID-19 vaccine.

The CDR3 nucleotides read TGTGCCAGTAGGATCGTCCAGGGAGCCCGTTCACCCCTCCACTTT. This gives the protein CASRIVQGARSPLHF. The V call is TRBV19, the J call TRBJ1-6, with D tentatively TRBD1 (5 bases). The CDR3 runs 15 residues. V was shortened by 6 bases and J by 9 bases, with 18 bases between the two germline ends. Germline V lookup: CDR1 LNHDA, CDR2 SQIVND (reference sequence).

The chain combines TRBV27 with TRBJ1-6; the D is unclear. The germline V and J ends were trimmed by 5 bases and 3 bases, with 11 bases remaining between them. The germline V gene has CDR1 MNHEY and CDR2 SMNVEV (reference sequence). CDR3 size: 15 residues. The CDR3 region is CASSNRRNYNSPLHF. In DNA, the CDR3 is TGTGCCAGCAGTAACCGACGGAACTATAATTCACCCCTCCACTTT.

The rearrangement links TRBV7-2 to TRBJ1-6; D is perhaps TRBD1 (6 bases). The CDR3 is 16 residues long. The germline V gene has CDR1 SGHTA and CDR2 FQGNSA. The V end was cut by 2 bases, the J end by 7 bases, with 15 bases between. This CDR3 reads CASSLTPGAKNSPLHF. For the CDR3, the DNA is TGTGCCAGCAGCTTAACGCCAGGGGCCAAGAATTCACCCCTCCACTTT.

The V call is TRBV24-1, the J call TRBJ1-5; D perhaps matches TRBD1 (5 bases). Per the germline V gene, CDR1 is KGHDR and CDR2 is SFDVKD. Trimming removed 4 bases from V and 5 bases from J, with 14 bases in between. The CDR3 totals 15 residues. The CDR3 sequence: CATSESRGGYQPQHF. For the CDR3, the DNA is TGTGCCACCAGTGAATCAAGGGGAGGGTATCAGCCCCAGCATTTT.

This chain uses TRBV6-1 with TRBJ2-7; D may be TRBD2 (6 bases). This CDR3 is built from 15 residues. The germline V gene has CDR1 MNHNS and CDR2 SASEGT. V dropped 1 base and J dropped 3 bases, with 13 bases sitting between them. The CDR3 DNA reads TGTGCCAGCAGTGAAGGGCGGGGCACCTTCTACGAGCAGTACTTC. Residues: CASSEGRGTFYEQYF.

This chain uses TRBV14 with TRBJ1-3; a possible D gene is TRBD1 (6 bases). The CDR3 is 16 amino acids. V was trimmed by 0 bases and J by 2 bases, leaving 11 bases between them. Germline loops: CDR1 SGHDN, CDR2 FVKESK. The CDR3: CASSQDTGATGNTIYF. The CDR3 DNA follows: TGTGCCAGCAGCCAAGATACGGGGGCGACTGGAAACACCATATATTTT.

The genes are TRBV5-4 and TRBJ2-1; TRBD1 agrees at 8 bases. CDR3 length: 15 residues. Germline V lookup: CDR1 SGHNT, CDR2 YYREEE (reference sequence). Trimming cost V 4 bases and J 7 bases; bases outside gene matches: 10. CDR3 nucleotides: TGTGCCAGCAGCGCATATCGGGACAGGAGTAATGAGCAGTTCTTC. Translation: CASSAYRDRSNEQFF.

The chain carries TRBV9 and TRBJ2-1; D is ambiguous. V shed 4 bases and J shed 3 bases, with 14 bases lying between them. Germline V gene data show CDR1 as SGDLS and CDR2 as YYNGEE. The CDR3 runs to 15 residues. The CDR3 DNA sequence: TGTGCCAGCAGCCCCCGGGTGACCGTCTACAATGAGCAGTTCTTC. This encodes CASSPRVTVYNEQFF.

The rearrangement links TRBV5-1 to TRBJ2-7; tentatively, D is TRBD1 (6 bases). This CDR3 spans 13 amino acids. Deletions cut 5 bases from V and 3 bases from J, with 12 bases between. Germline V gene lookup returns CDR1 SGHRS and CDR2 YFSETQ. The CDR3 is CASRAGELYEQYF. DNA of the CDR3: TGCGCCAGCAGGGCAGGGGAACTCTACGAGCAGTACTTC.

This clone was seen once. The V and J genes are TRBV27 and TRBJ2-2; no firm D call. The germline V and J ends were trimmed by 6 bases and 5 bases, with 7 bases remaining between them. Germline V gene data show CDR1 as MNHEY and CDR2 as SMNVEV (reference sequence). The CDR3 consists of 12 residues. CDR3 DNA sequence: TGTGCCAGCAGGACACCAACCGGGGAGCTGTTTTTT. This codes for CASRTPTGELFF.

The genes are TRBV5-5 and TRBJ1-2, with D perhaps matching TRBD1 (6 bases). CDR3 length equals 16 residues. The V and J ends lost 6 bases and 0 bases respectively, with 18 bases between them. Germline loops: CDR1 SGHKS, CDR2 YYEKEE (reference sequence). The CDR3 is CASINSGAVPNYGYTF. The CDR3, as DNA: TGTGCCAGCATTAACTCGGGGGCAGTCCCTAACTATGGCTACACCTTC.

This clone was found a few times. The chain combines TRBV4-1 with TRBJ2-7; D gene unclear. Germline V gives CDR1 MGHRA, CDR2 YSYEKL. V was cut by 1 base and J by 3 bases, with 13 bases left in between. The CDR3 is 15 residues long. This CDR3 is CASSQVLGSIYEQYF. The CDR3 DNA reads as TGCGCCAGCAGCCAAGTGCTCGGTAGCATCTACGAGCAGTACTTC.

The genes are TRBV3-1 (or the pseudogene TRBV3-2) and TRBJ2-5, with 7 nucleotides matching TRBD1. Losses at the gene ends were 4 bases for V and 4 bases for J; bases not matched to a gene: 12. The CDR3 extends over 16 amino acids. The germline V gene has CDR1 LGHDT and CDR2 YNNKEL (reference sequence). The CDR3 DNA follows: TGTGCCAGCAGCCCGTTGCGATACCCAGGGGGAGAGACCCAGTACTTC. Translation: CASSPLRYPGGETQYF.

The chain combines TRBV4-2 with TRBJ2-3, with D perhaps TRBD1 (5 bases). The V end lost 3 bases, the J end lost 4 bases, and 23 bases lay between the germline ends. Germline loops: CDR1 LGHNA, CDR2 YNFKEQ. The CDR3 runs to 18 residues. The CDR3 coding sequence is TGTGCCAGCAGCCAGGAACCCCAGGGCCTAGTGGGGTCAGATACGCAGTATTTT. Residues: CASSQEPQGLVGSDTQYF.

CDR3 bases: TGTGCCAGTAGACAACCGGGACAGGCGCTGTATGGCTACACCTTC. It encodes CASRQPGQALYGYTF. The rearrangement uses TRBV19 and TRBJ1-2; the match to TRBD1 covers 8 bases. The CDR3 length is 15 residues. V trimming: 6 bases; J trimming: 5 bases; junction bases outside the gene matches: 11. The V gene's germline CDR1 is LNHDA and CDR2 SQIVND (reference sequence).

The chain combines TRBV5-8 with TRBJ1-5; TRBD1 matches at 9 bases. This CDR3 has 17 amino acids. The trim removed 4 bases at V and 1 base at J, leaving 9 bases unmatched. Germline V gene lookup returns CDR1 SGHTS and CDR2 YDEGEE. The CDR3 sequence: CASSVGTGTSSNQPQHF. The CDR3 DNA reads TGTGCCAGCAGCGTCGGGACAGGGACTAGCAGCAATCAGCCCCAGCATTTT.

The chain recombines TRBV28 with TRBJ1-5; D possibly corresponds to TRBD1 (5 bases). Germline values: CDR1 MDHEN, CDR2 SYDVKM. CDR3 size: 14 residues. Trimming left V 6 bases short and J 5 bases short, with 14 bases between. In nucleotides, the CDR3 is TGTGCCAGCAGCCCCGGGGGGTCTTATCAGCCCCAGCATTTT. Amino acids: CASSPGGSYQPQHF.

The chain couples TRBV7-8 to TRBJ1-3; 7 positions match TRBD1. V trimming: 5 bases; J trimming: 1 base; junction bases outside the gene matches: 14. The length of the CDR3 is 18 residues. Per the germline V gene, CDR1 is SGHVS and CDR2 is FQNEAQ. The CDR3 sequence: CASSPQGGIGPSGNTIYF. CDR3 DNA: TGTGCCAGCAGCCCCCAGGGGGGGATAGGGCCATCTGGAAACACCATATATTTT. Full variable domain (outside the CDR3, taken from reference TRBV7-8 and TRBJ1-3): GAGVSQSPRYKVAKRGQDVALRCDPISGHVSLFWYQQALGQGPEFLTYFQNEAQLDKSGLPSDRFFAERPEGSVSTLKIQRTQQEDSAVYLCASSPQGGIGPSGNTIYFGEGSWLTVV.

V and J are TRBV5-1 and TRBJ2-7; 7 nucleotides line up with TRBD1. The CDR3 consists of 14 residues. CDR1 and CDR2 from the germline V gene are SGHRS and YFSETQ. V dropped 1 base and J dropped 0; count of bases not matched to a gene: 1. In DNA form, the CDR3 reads TGCGCCAGCAGCTTGAGGGGGCCCTCCTACGAGCAGTACTTC. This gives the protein CASSLRGPSYEQYF.

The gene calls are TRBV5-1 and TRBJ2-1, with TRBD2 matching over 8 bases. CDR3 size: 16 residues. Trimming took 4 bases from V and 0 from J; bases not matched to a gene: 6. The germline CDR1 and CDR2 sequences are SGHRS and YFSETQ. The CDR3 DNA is TGCGCCAGCAGCCCCTTAGCGGGGAACTCCTACAATGAGCAGTTCTTC. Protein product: CASSPLAGNSYNEQFF.

The CDR3 DNA reads as TGTGCCAGCAGCAAAACAGGGGGCGATCAGCCCCAGCATTTT. As protein: CASSKTGGDQPQHF. This chain links TRBV9 with TRBJ1-5; 9 bases align to TRBD1. This CDR3 is built from 14 residues. Trimming cost V 4 bases and J 5 bases; bases outside gene matches: 4. CDR1 and CDR2 from the germline V gene are SGDLS and YYNGEE.

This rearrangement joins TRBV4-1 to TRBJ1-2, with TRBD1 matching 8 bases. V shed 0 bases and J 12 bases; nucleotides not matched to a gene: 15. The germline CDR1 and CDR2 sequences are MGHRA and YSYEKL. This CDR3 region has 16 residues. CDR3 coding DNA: TGCGCCAGCAGCCAAGAGGGGACAGGTAGCCTAAGGTCGGACACCTTC. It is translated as CASSQEGTGSLRSDTF.

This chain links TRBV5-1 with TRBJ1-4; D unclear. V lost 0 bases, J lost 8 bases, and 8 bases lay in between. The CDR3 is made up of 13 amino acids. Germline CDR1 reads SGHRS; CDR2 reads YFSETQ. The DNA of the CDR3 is TGCGCCAGCAGCTTGGACCTTAGAGAAAAACTGTTTTTT. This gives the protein CASSLDLREKLFF.

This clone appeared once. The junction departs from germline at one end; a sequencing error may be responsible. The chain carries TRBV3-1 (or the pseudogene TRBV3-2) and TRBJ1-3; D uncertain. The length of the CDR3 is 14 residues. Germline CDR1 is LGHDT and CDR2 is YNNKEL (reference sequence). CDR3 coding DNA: TGTGCCAGCAGCGATTACTTCTCTGAAAACACCATATATTTT. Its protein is CASSDYFSENTIYF.

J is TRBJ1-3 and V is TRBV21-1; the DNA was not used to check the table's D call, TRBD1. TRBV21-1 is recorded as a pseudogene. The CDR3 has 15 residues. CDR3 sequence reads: CASNNRTHSGNTIYF. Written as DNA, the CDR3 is TGTGCCAGCAATAACAGGACCCACTCTGGAAACACCATATATTTT.